Listed here are 19 T cell receptor beta chains from one sample, sequenced in a study of blood T cell repertoires in COVID-19. The repertoire was sequenced with immunoSEQ multiplex PCR; TCRdb's copy has only in-frame clones and lacks some. The table records 200,000 or so clones, around 80% of them present only once. The sample consisted of peripheral blood. These receptor sequences come from a human donor in a cohort sampled during active COVID-19.

The genes are TRBV29-1 and TRBJ2-3; 7 nucleotides line up with TRBD2. This CDR3 spans 13 amino acids. Germline-derived CDR1 and CDR2 are SQVTM and ANQGSEA. J lost 2 bases, V lost 5 bases, and 4 bases had no gene match. CDR3 in DNA: TGCAGCGTTAGTCAGCGGGACACAGATACGCAGTATTTT. Amino acid sequence: CSVSQRDTDTQYF.

The chain employs TRBV7-6 and TRBJ2-7, with TRBD2 matching over 8 bases. The ends lost 4 bases at V and 3 bases at J; junction bases unmatched: 8. The CDR3 extends over 15 amino acids. Germline values: CDR1 SGHVS, CDR2 FNYEAQ. CDR3: CASSSGAGGFYEQYF. Written as DNA, the CDR3 is TGTGCCAGCAGCTCTGGTGCGGGGGGTTTCTACGAGCAGTACTTC. The entire variable domain, with the rest obtained from reference TRBV7-6 and TRBJ2-7, is as follows: GAGVSQSPRYKVTKRGQDVALRCDPISGHVSLYWYRQALGQGPEFLTYFNYEAQQDKSGLPNDRFSAERPEGSISTLTIQRTEQRDSAMYRCASSSGAGGFYEQYFGPGTRLTVT.

J is TRBJ1-4 and V is TRBV19, with a possible D match to TRBD1 (6 bases). The V end lost 3 bases, the J end lost 5 bases, and 10 bases lay between the germline ends. The germline V gene has CDR1 LNHDA and CDR2 SQIVND (reference sequence). The CDR3 consists of 14 residues. CDR3: CASSIDRLNEKLFF. CDR3 coding DNA: TGTGCCAGTAGTATTGACAGGTTGAATGAAAAACTGTTTTTT.

This rearrangement joins TRBV24-1 to TRBJ2-1; maybe TRBD2 (6 bases). This CDR3 has 13 residues. Germline V gives CDR1 KGHDR, CDR2 SFDVKD. The germline V and J ends were trimmed by 3 bases and 4 bases, with 6 bases remaining between them. CDR3 residues: CATSDSGYNEQFF. CDR3 nucleotides: TGTGCCACCAGTGATAGCGGGTACAATGAGCAGTTCTTC.

This clone was detected once. The J gene is TRBJ2-7, the V gene TRBV30; 8 positions agree with TRBD1. The CDR3 runs 14 residues. Looked up from germline, CDR1 is GTSNPN and CDR2 is SVGIG (reference sequence). J lost 7 bases, V lost 7 bases, and 15 bases had no gene match. CDR3 region: CASCPRDRPWEQYV. The CDR3 DNA reads TGTGCCTCGTGTCCCCGGGACAGGCCCTGGGAGCAGTACGTC.

The V gene is TRBV6-2 or TRBV6-3, the J gene TRBJ2-6; no clear D. The CDR3 runs to 14 residues. CDR1 and CDR2 (germline): MNHEY, SVGEGT. V dropped 2 bases and J dropped 2 bases, with 4 bases sitting between them. In DNA form, the CDR3 reads TGTGCCAGCAGTTACCCAACTGGGGCCAACGTCCTGACTTTC. This sequence encodes CASSYPTGANVLTF.

The chain links TRBV27 to TRBJ1-1, with TRBD1 matching over 7 bases. Germline V CDR1 and CDR2: MNHEY, SMNVEV (reference sequence). V was pared by 5 bases and J by 8 bases, with 8 bases of the junction left unmatched. The CDR3 covers 13 residues. The CDR3 loop is CASSQGTANEAFF. In DNA form, the CDR3 reads TGTGCCAGCAGTCAAGGGACAGCAAACGAAGCTTTCTTT.

A few counts support this clone. The sample holds other DNA sequences that translate to the same CDR3. The chain has TRBV5-4 and TRBJ1-2; 8 bases agree with TRBD1. V lost 2 bases to trimming and J lost 6 bases; unmatched junction nucleotides: 3. Germline CDR1 SGHNT, CDR2 YYREEE (reference sequence). The CDR3 is 13 amino acids. The CDR3, as DNA: TGTGCCAGCAGCTTAACAGGGGGGGATGGCTACACCTTC. Translated: CASSLTGGDGYTF.

The chain uses TRBV10-3 and TRBJ2-1; D gene unclear. CDR1 is ENHRY, CDR2 SYGVKD, per germline. Between the trimmed V and J ends, which lost 0 bases and 0 bases, there was a span of 24 bases. This CDR3 is built from 21 residues. The CDR3 region has the DNA TGTGCCATCAGTGAGTCCGGAGTACGTCCAGTCTACCGTAGCTCCTACAATGAGCAGTTCTTC. Its translation is CAISESGVRPVYRSSYNEQFF.

This clone has a single count. This sequence joins TRBV7-3 and TRBJ2-2; weak D call: TRBD2 (5 bases). This CDR3 contains 15 residues. Trimming removed 3 bases from V and 7 bases from J, with 15 bases in between. Germline-derived CDR1 and CDR2 are SGHTA and FQGTGA. DNA for the CDR3: TGTGCCAGCAGCTTCACGCCGGGATCCCGCGGGGAGCTGTTTTTT. It codes for CASSFTPGSRGELFF.

The V gene is TRBV3-1 (or the pseudogene TRBV3-2), the J gene TRBJ2-1; a weak D match, TRBD1 (6 bases). The CDR3 extends over 16 amino acids. Trimming took off 4 bases at V and 4 bases at J, with 17 bases between the two ends. Germline-derived CDR1 and CDR2 are LGHDT and YNNKEL (reference sequence). CDR3 loop: CASSPWTDQRYNEQFF. CDR3 sequence (DNA): TGTGCCAGCAGCCCGTGGACAGATCAAAGATACAATGAGCAGTTCTTC.

The CDR3 nucleotides are TGTGCCAGCGAGAGGCAGCCCGGCGGGTACACTGAAGCTTTCTTT. Residues: CASERQPGGYTEAFF. The genes are TRBV2 and TRBJ1-1; D uncertain. V gave up 8 bases and J gave up 3 bases, with 19 bases separating them. In germline, CDR1 is SNHLY, CDR2 FYNNEI. The CDR3 is made up of 15 amino acids.

This chain links TRBV6-6 with TRBJ1-4; 7 bases match TRBD1. The CDR3 is made up of 10 amino acids. Germline V lookup: CDR1 MNHNY, CDR2 SVGAGI (reference sequence). After removal of 8 bases from V and 14 bases from J, the junction contained 5 bases not matched to a gene. Here the CDR3 reads CASRDRSLFF. CDR3 DNA: TGTGCCAGCCGGGACAGATCCCTGTTTTTT.

The rearrangement uses TRBV9 and TRBJ2-2, with 7 bases aligning to TRBD2. CDR1 is SGDLS and CDR2 is YYNGEE in the germline V gene. V trimming: 4 bases; J trimming: 0 bases; junction bases outside the gene matches: 12. This CDR3 spans 18 amino acids. As DNA, the CDR3 is TGTGCCAGCAGCTCGAACCTCTTGGGGGGGGCGAACACCGGGGAGCTGTTTTTT. Translating it yields CASSSNLLGGANTGELFF.

This clone came up once. The chain joins TRBV21-1 to TRBJ2-3; TRBD2, as called in the table, went unchecked against the DNA. TRBV21-1 has pseudogene status. CDR3 length: 16 residues. The CDR3 loop reads CASSKVTGYSTDTQYF. The DNA of the CDR3 is TGTGCCAGCAGCAAAGTCACGGGGTATAGCACAGATACGCAGTATTTT.

The rearrangement joins TRBV7-2 to TRBJ1-3, with 9 bases fitting TRBD1. The CDR3 runs 14 residues. V lost 5 bases and J lost 7; bases outside the gene matches: 6. Germline-derived CDR1 and CDR2 are SGHTA and FQGNSA. This CDR3 is CASSHRQGGNTIYF. In DNA, the CDR3 is TGTGCCAGCAGCCACCGACAGGGGGGGAACACCATATATTTT.

About this clone itself: Other DNA sequences in the sample encode the same CDR3. The V gene is TRBV7-2, the J gene TRBJ1-1; no definite D call. Germline V gene data show CDR1 as SGHTA and CDR2 as FQGNSA. Trimming removed 1 base from V and 4 bases from J, with 7 bases in between. The CDR3 length is 13 residues. CDR3 amino acids: CASSLVPSTEAFF. In nucleotides, the CDR3 is TGTGCCAGCAGCTTAGTGCCGAGCACTGAAGCTTTCTTT.

This clone has a handful of counts. This chain uses TRBV5-4 with TRBJ1-1; D remains ambiguous. V lost 4 bases, J lost 4 bases, and 14 bases lay in between. CDR3 length: 14 residues. Germline CDR1 is SGHNT and CDR2 is YYREEE (reference sequence). Here the CDR3 reads CASSPRGRGTEAFF. CDR3 bases: TGTGCCAGCAGCCCAAGAGGACGGGGCACTGAAGCTTTCTTT.

The CDR3 reads CAWSVGQGDQPQHF. Written as DNA, the CDR3 is TGTGCCTGGAGTGTAGGACAGGGGGATCAGCCCCAGCATTTT. The rearrangement joins TRBV30 to TRBJ1-5; 10 positions agree with TRBD1. Unmatched junction bases numbered 1, after V lost 0 bases and J lost 5 bases. Germline V gives CDR1 GTSNPN, CDR2 SVGIG (reference sequence). The CDR3 contains 14 residues.